This T cell receptor beta chain was identified in a study of regulatory T cells in long-lasting Graves disease. Findings and limits, study-wide: Persistent disease showed a preference for TRBV28, TRBJ1-2 and TRBJ2-5.

This CDR3 contains 15 residues. The germline gives CDR1 MDHEN, CDR2 SYDVKM. The V and J ends lost 6 bases and 4 bases respectively, with 18 bases between them. Library construction for TCR beta used iRepertoire HTBI primers and Arm-PCR of CDR3 regions. From the multiplex PCR reads, TCRdb called clonotypes with MiXCR, one entry per CDR3 protein. This table holds 200,000 to 250,000 distinct CDR3 sequences, roughly a fifth found once. This clonotype was picked up many times. Its specificity is not known. Time point indicated: newly diagnosed GD, antithyroid drugs for less than 3 months. Extracted PBMC RNA gave rise to the TCR library. These same data were also listed under a study on T cells in Graves' hyperthyroidism and ophthalmopathy. That study reports: Most thyroid clonotypes that were expanded above 0.001 also turned up in blood.

The chain employs TRBV28 and TRBJ1-1; D gene unclear. The source material was peripheral blood mononuclear cells (PBMCs), sampled at new diagnosis, from a patient treated with antithyroid drugs. The receptor was derived from a woman in her 30s with Graves disease. Written as DNA, the CDR3 is TGTGCCAGCAGCCTCGGGGATCGGGCTGCCACTGAAGCTTTCTTT. Protein sequence: CASSLGDRAATEAFF.